The T cell receptor beta chain under discussion was sequenced for a study of cytomegalovirus exposure and HLA in healthy donors. Germline trimming cut 5 bases from V and 3 bases from J; bases unmatched to any gene: 17. The V gene's germline CDR1 is SGHTA and CDR2 FQGNSA. The CDR3 has 19 amino acids. Regarding this clone: Its antigen is unknown.

A multiplex PCR was run with 60 Vbeta primers and 13 Jbeta primers. TCRdb's copy holds only in-frame clones and misses some; the assay was immunoSEQ multiplex PCR. The sample contains some 120,000 clones, about 85% of which appear only once. Findings and limits, study-wide: The authors excluded some V segments, including TRBV6-2 and TRBV6-3, as indistinguishable.

The rearrangement joins TRBV7-2 to TRBJ2-3; TRBD2 aligns across 10 bases. The TCR sequence derives from a man aged 50 to 59 in good health and CMV-seronegative. The sample was PBMCs. The CDR3 sequence is CASSPRGKRGGLGTDTQYF. In nucleotides, the CDR3 is TGTGCCAGCAGCCCCCGGGGTAAGCGGGGGGGCCTTGGGACAGATACGCAGTATTTT. Filled out from reference TRBV7-2 and TRBJ2-3, the complete variable domain reads GAGVSQSPSNKVTEKGKDVELRCDPISGHTALYWYRQSLGQGLEFLIYFQGNSAPDKSGLPSDRFSAERTGGSVSTLTIQRTQQEDSAVYLCASSPRGKRGGLGTDTQYFGPGTRLTVL.